Detailed here is one T cell receptor (beta chain). TCRdb's copy holds only in-frame clones and misses some; the assay was immunoSEQ multiplex PCR. The repertoire holds over 40,000 clones, about 90% seen once, with around 40% in the top ten. CDR3 length equals 13 residues. Germline CDR1 reads SGHVS; CDR2 reads FNYEAQ. The V gene lost 5 bases and the J gene lost 1 base, with 9 bases spanning the gap. This specimen belongs to a study of control samples from healthy donors and cancer patients. The clonotype originates from a man aged 50 or older with head and neck cancer. The chain is built from TRBV7-6 and TRBJ2-7; D is uncertain. The sequenced material came from PBMCs. The CDR3 DNA reads TGTGCCAGCAGCCAGACACTTTCCTACGAGCAGTACTTC. Its protein is CASSQTLSYEQYF.